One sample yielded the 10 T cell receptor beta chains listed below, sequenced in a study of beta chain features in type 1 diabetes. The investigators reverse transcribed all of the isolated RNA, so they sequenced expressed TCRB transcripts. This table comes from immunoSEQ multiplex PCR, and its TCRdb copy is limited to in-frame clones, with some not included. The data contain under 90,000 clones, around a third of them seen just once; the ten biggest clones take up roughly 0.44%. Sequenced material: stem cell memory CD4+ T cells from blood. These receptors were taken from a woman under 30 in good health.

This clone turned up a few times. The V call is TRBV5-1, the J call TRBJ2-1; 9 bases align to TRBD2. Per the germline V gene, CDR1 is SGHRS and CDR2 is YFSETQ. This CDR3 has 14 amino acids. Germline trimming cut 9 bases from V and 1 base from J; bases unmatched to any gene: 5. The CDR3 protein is CATPSGDSYNEQFF. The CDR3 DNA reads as TGCGCCACCCCTAGCGGGGATTCCTACAATGAGCAGTTCTTC. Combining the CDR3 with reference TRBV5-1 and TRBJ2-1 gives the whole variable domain KAGVTQTPRYLIKTRGQQVTLSCSPISGHRSVSWYQQTPGQGLQFLFEYFSETQRNKGNFPGRFSGRQFSNSRSEMNVSTLELGDSALYLCATPSGDSYNEQFFGPGTRLTVL.

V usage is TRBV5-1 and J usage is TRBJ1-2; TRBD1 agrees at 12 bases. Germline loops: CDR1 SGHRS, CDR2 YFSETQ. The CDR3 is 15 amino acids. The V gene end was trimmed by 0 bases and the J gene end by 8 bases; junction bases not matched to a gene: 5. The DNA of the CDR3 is TGCGCCAGCAGCTTGGCTTGGGGGACAGGGGGCGGCTACACCTTC. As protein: CASSLAWGTGGGYTF.

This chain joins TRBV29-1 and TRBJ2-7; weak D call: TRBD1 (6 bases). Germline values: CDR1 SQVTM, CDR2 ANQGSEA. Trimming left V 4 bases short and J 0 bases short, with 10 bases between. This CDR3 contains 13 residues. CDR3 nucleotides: TGCAGCGTTGTTGTGGACAGCTCCTACGAGCAGTACTTC. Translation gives CSVVVDSSYEQYF.

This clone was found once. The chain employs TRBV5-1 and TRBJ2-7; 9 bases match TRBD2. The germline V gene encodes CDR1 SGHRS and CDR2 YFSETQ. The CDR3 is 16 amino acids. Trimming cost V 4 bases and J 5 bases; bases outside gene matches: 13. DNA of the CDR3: TGCGCCAGCAGCCAGGGGATAGCGGGAGACGTCGACGAGCAGTACTTC. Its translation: CASSQGIAGDVDEQYF.

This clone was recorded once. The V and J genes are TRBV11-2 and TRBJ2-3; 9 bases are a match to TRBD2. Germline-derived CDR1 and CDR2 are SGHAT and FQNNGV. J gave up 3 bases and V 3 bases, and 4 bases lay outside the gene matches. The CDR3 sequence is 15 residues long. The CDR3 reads CASSFLAGGTDTQYF. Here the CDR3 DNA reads TGTGCCAGCAGCTTCCTGGCGGGGGGGACAGATACGCAGTATTTT.

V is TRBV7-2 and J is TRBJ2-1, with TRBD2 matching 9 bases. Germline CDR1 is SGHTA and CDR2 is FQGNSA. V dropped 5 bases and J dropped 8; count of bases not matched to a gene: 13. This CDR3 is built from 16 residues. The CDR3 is CASSPHAGGLRDEQFF. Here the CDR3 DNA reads TGTGCCAGCAGCCCTCATGCGGGGGGGCTCAGGGATGAGCAGTTCTTC. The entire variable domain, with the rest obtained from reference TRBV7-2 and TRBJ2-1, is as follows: GAGVSQSPSNKVTEKGKDVELRCDPISGHTALYWYRQSLGQGLEFLIYFQGNSAPDKSGLPSDRFSAERTGGSVSTLTIQRTQQEDSAVYLCASSPHAGGLRDEQFFGPGTRLTVL.

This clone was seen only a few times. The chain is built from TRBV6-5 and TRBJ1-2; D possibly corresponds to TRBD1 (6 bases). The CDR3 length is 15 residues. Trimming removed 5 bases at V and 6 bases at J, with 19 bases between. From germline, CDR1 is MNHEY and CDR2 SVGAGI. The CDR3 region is CASSLQGSSIHGYTF. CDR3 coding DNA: TGTGCCAGCAGTCTACAGGGAAGCTCTATACATGGCTACACCTTC.

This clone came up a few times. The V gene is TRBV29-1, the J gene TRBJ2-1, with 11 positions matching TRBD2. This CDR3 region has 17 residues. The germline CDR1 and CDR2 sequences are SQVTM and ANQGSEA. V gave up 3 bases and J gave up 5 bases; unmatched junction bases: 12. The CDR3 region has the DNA TGCAGCGTTGACGCTACTAGCGGGAGCGTCGCCCACAATGAGCAGTTCTTC. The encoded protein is CSVDATSGSVAHNEQFF.

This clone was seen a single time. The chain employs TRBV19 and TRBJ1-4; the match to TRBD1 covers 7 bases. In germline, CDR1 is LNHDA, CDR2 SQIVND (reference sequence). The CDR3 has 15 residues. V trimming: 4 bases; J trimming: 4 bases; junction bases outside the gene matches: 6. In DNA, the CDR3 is TGTGCCAGTAGTACCCGGGACAGCCATAATGAAAAACTGTTTTTT. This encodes CASSTRDSHNEKLFF. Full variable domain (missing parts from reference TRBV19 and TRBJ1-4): DGGITQSPKYLFRKEGQNVTLSCEQNLNHDAMYWYRQDPGQGLRLIYYSQIVNDFQKGDIAEGYSVSREKKESFPLTVTSAQKNPTAFYLCASSTRDSHNEKLFFGSGTQLSVL.

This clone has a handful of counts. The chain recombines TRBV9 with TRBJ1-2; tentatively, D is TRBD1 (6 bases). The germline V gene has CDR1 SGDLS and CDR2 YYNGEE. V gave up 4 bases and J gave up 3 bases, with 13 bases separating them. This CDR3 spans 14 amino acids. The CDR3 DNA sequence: TGTGCCAGCAGCCCAGGGGTGTCAGACTATGGCTACACCTTC. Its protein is CASSPGVSDYGYTF.